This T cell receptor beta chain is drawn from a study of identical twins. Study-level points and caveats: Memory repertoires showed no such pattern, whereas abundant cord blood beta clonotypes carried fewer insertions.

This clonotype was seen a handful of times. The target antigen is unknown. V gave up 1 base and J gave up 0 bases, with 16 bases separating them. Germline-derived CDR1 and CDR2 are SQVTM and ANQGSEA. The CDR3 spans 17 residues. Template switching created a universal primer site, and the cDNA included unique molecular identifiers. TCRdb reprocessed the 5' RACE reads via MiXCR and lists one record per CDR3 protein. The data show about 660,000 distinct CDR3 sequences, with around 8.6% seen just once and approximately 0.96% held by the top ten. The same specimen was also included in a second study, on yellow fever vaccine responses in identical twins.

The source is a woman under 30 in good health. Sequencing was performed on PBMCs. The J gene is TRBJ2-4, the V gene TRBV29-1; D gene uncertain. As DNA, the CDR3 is TGCAGCGTTGAAGGGGTTAACCACCGGACAGCCAAAAACATTCAGTACTTC. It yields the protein CSVEGVNHRTAKNIQYF.